Following are 32 T cell receptor beta chains from one sample sequenced in a study of blood T cell repertoires in COVID-19. Sequencing used immunoSEQ multiplex PCR; TCRdb keeps in-frame clones, though not all of them. The table records about 26,000 clones, 85% to 95% of them present only once. Sequenced material: peripheral blood. The receptor source for this set is a human donor with active COVID-19. The donor label of this sample is uncertain.

This chain links TRBV12-5 with TRBJ2-7, with 8 positions matching TRBD2. V shed 7 bases and J 0 bases; nucleotides not matched to a gene: 8. This CDR3 comprises 15 residues. Germline CDR1 LGHNT, CDR2 FRNRAP. The CDR3 nucleotides are TGTGCTAGTGCCCGTGAGCGGGGGAGCTCCTACGAGCAGTACTTC. Translated: CASARERGSSYEQYF.

This sequence joins TRBV6-2 or TRBV6-3 and TRBJ2-3; D gene unclear. V shed 6 bases and J shed 2 bases, with 6 bases lying between them. Germline values: CDR1 MNHEY, CDR2 SVGEGT. This CDR3 region has 12 residues. In nucleotides, the CDR3 is TGTGCCAGCAGCCTATCCACAGATACGCAGTATTTT. Translating gives CASSLSTDTQYF.

This clone was seen just once. The chain joins TRBV21-1 to TRBJ2-5; the table's D call, TRBD2, has no DNA check behind it. TRBV21-1 is reported as a pseudogene. The CDR3 runs 14 residues. The CDR3 DNA is TGTGCCAGCAGCAAAGGCTTTTTTGAGGAGACCCAGTACTTC. Amino acid sequence: CASSKGFFEETQYF.

DNA for the CDR3: TGTGCCAGCAGCCAAGGTCCAAAGACTTATGGCTACACCTTC. It codes for CASSQGPKTYGYTF. The chain combines TRBV3-1 (or the pseudogene TRBV3-2) with TRBJ1-2, with D hard to call. The V gene lost 1 base and the J gene lost 5 bases, with 11 bases spanning the gap. The germline gives CDR1 LGHDT, CDR2 YNNKEL (reference sequence). The CDR3 length is 14 residues.

This chain's CDR3 is CASSLTGGSETQYF. As DNA, the CDR3 is TGTGCCAGCAGTCTGACAGGGGGTTCAGAGACCCAGTACTTC. V usage is TRBV7-9 and J usage is TRBJ2-5; the match to TRBD1 covers 9 bases. The germline V gene has CDR1 SEHNR and CDR2 FQNEAQ (reference sequence). The CDR3 sequence is 14 residues long. V lost 6 bases and J lost 4; bases outside the gene matches: 6.

DNA for the CDR3: TGCAGTGCTAGTGCCTTATTGAGCTCCTATAATTCACCCCTCCACTTT. Protein product: CSASALLSSYNSPLHF. V and J are TRBV20-1 and TRBJ1-6; D ambiguous. Germline V gives CDR1 DFQATT, CDR2 SNEGSKA (reference sequence). V was clipped by 3 bases and J by 0 bases, with 12 bases between them. The CDR3 is 16 amino acids.

The chain carries TRBV18 and TRBJ2-2; 10 bases agree with TRBD2. CDR1 KGHSH and CDR2 LQKENI come from the germline V gene. With 6 bases clipped from V and 5 bases from J, the junction kept 6 bases outside the gene matches. This CDR3 has 15 residues. CDR3 in amino acids: CASSELAGITGELFF. CDR3 sequence (DNA): TGTGCCAGCTCCGAACTAGCGGGAATTACCGGGGAGCTGTTTTTT.

The chain joins TRBV7-2 to TRBJ2-1; 12 bases map to TRBD2. CDR1 and CDR2 from the germline V gene are SGHTA and FQGNSA. V lost 5 bases and J lost 9; bases outside the gene matches: 8. The CDR3 is 15 residues long. The CDR3 DNA sequence: TGTGCCAGCAGCGGCCTAGCGGGGGGGCAGAGTGAGCAGTTCTTC. It is translated as CASSGLAGGQSEQFF.

The rearrangement joins TRBV6-1 to TRBJ2-7; the match to TRBD1 covers 7 bases. The CDR3 sequence is 16 residues long. Germline V CDR1 and CDR2: MNHNS, SASEGT. The trim removed 4 bases at V and 2 bases at J, leaving 11 bases unmatched. The CDR3 is CASSVSQGVAPYEQYF. The DNA for the CDR3 is TGTGCCAGCAGTGTCAGCCAGGGGGTAGCCCCCTACGAGCAGTACTTC.

The rearrangement links TRBV11-1 to TRBJ2-1, with TRBD2 matching over 8 bases. This CDR3 region has 15 residues. CDR1 and CDR2 from the germline V gene are SGHAT and FQDESV (reference sequence). The V gene end was trimmed by 2 bases and the J gene end by 6 bases; junction bases not matched to a gene: 6. CDR3 loop: CASSLIWAGGNEQFF. CDR3 coding DNA: TGTGCCAGCAGCTTAATATGGGCGGGAGGCAATGAGCAGTTCTTC.

The chain links TRBV3-1 (or the pseudogene TRBV3-2) to TRBJ1-6, with D maybe TRBD1 (5 bases). The germline V and J ends were trimmed by 0 bases and 4 bases, with 7 bases remaining between them. This CDR3 is built from 15 residues. Germline V gene data show CDR1 as LGHDT and CDR2 as YNNKEL (reference sequence). The CDR3: CASSQETGYNSPLHF. CDR3 in DNA: TGTGCCAGCAGCCAAGAAACAGGTTATAATTCACCCCTCCACTTT.

V usage is TRBV11-2 and J usage is TRBJ1-2; TRBD1 matches at 11 bases. The CDR3 consists of 16 residues. Germline V CDR1 and CDR2: SGHAT, FQNNGV. Trimming took 1 base from V and 3 from J; bases not matched to a gene: 4. The CDR3 loop reads CASSLGPGQGDYGYTF. For the CDR3, the DNA is TGTGCCAGCAGCTTAGGTCCGGGACAGGGGGACTATGGCTACACCTTC.

The V gene is TRBV4-1, the J gene TRBJ2-1; TRBD2 aligns across 7 bases. Trimming took 8 bases from V and 3 from J; bases not matched to a gene: 4. Germline values: CDR1 MGHRA, CDR2 YSYEKL. The CDR3 sequence is 13 residues long. This chain's CDR3 is CASGGRGYNEQFF. CDR3 nucleotides: TGCGCCAGCGGCGGGAGAGGCTACAATGAGCAGTTCTTC.

The rearrangement joins TRBV24-1 to TRBJ2-2; 7 positions agree with TRBD1. Looked up from germline, CDR1 is KGHDR and CDR2 is SFDVKD. After removal of 6 bases from V and 7 bases from J, the junction contained 16 bases not matched to a gene. The CDR3 loop spans 17 amino acids. The CDR3 DNA reads TGTGCCACCAGTCCGTCCAGGGGGAAGGGGGAAAACGGGGAGCTGTTTTTT. Protein product: CATSPSRGKGENGELFF.

The rearrangement uses TRBV19 and TRBJ2-3, with D maybe TRBD2 (5 bases). The CDR3 contains 14 residues. The germline CDR1 and CDR2 sequences are LNHDA and SQIVND (reference sequence). Trimming pared 3 bases from V and 6 bases from J, leaving 13 bases between. The DNA of the CDR3 is TGTGCCAGTAGTATGAGCGGCGGTGGGGATACGCAGTATTTT. Encoded protein: CASSMSGGGDTQYF.

The genes are TRBV10-2 and TRBJ2-1, with 7 positions matching TRBD2. Germline CDR1 reads WSHSY; CDR2 reads SAAADI. The V segment lost 0 bases and the J segment 9 bases; nucleotides outside the gene matches: 14. This CDR3 is 17 amino acids long. For the CDR3, the DNA is TGCGCCAGCAGTGAGTCTTCCGGGACTACTCTTGGGGGTGAGCAGTTCTTC. It specifies CASSESSGTTLGGEQFF.

This chain joins TRBV6-4 and TRBJ2-3, with 11 nucleotides matching TRBD1. The V and J ends lost 5 bases and 2 bases, in that order; junction bases with no gene match: 3. This CDR3 is built from 15 residues. Germline CDR1 and CDR2: MRHNA and SNTAGT. Here the CDR3 reads CASSRTGGLTDTQYF. The CDR3 DNA reads as TGTGCCAGCAGTCGGACAGGGGGCCTCACAGATACGCAGTATTTT.

The chain combines TRBV21-1 with TRBJ2-4; TRBD1 is taken as the D call from the table, unchecked against the DNA. TRBV21-1 is recorded as a pseudogene. The CDR3 loop spans 17 amino acids. The CDR3 DNA reads TGTGCCAGCAGCAAAGCAATGACAGGGGTAGCCAAAAACATTCAGTACTTC. Protein product: CASSKAMTGVAKNIQYF.

The chain joins TRBV5-1 to TRBJ1-1; 7 bases agree with TRBD1. The V and J ends lost 4 bases and 4 bases, in that order; junction bases with no gene match: 10. In germline, CDR1 is SGHRS, CDR2 YFSETQ. The CDR3 is 15 residues long. CDR3 sequence reads: CASSPKTGSGTEAFF. DNA for the CDR3: TGCGCCAGCAGCCCTAAGACAGGGTCGGGCACTGAAGCTTTCTTT.

This chain links TRBV20-1 with TRBJ2-2; D is unclear. Trimming shortened V by 3 bases and J by 0 bases, and 5 bases separated the two germline ends. CDR3 length equals 13 residues. Germline assignment: CDR1 DFQATT and CDR2 SNEGSKA (reference sequence). The CDR3 sequence: CSASGPNTGELFF. CDR3 DNA: TGCAGTGCTAGTGGGCCGAACACCGGGGAGCTGTTTTTT.

The CDR3 DNA reads TGTGCCAGCAGTGAGGCACAGGGTGTCGGCGAGCAGTACTTC. Its protein is CASSEAQGVGEQYF. The V and J genes are TRBV6-1 and TRBJ2-7; maybe TRBD1 (6 bases). The CDR3 is 14 residues long. CDR1 and CDR2 from the germline V gene are MNHNS and SASEGT. V was clipped by 3 bases and J by 6 bases, with 15 bases between them.

The V gene is TRBV11-3, the J gene TRBJ2-7; 7 bases are a match to TRBD1. There are 13 residues in the CDR3. Germline CDR1 is SGHNT and CDR2 is YENEEA. The V segment lost 3 bases and the J segment 4 bases; nucleotides outside the gene matches: 3. The CDR3 loop reads CASSLGQKYEQYF. Here the CDR3 DNA reads TGTGCCAGCAGCTTGGGACAGAAGTACGAGCAGTACTTC.

The chain uses TRBV7-9 and TRBJ2-1; 10 nucleotides match TRBD1. Trimming cost V 6 bases and J 2 bases; bases outside gene matches: 10. The germline V gene encodes CDR1 SEHNR and CDR2 FQNEAQ (reference sequence). This CDR3 region has 17 residues. The CDR3 region has the DNA TGTGCCAGCAGGCTGAGGTACGACAGGGGGCCCTACAATGAGCAGTTCTTC. This encodes CASRLRYDRGPYNEQFF.

The chain joins TRBV6-5 to TRBJ1-1; D gene uncertain. V lost 0 bases and J 0 bases, leaving 8 bases between the germline ends. Germline lookup yields CDR1 MNHEY and CDR2 SVGAGI. This CDR3 is built from 15 residues. The CDR3 is CASSYSEIMNTEAFF. CDR3 DNA sequence: TGTGCCAGCAGTTACTCGGAGATCATGAACACTGAAGCTTTCTTT.

CDR3 nucleotide sequence: TGCAGCGGGGGTGGGAGGGGACCCTACAATGAGCAGTTCTTC. This codes for CSGGGRGPYNEQFF. The chain couples TRBV29-1 to TRBJ2-1, with 7 bases aligning to TRBD2. With V trimmed by 7 bases and J by 2 bases, 8 bases remained unmatched. From germline, CDR1 is SQVTM and CDR2 ANQGSEA. This CDR3 is 14 amino acids long.

DNA for the CDR3: TGTGCCAGCTCACCAAACAGGGGGGTCACAGATACGCAGTATTTT. Its translation: CASSPNRGVTDTQYF. V and J are TRBV18 and TRBJ2-3, with 8 bases identical to TRBD1. Germline CDR1 and CDR2: KGHSH and LQKENI. V gave up 2 bases and J gave up 2 bases; unmatched junction bases: 3. The CDR3 has 15 amino acids. The full variable domain, its missing parts supplied by reference TRBV18 and TRBJ2-3, is NAGVMQNPRHLVRRRGQEARLRCSPMKGHSHVYWYRQLPEEGLKFMVYLQKENIIDESGMPKERFSAEFPKEGPSILRIQQVVRGDSAAYFCASSPNRGVTDTQYFGPGTRLTVL.

The V call is TRBV5-6, the J call TRBJ2-3, with 7 nucleotides matching TRBD2. Germline loops: CDR1 SGHDT, CDR2 YYEEEE. CDR3 length: 16 amino acids. V lost 2 bases, J lost 2 bases, and 8 bases stayed unmatched. This CDR3 is CASSFLRGTLTDTQYF. The CDR3 nucleotides are TGTGCCAGCAGCTTCTTGCGGGGGACCCTCACAGATACGCAGTATTTT. The full variable domain, in which reference TRBV5-6 and TRBJ2-3 provide the parts outside the CDR3, is DAGVTQSPTHLIKTRGQQVTLRCSPKSGHDTVSWYQQALGQGPQFIFQYYEEEERQRGNFPDRFSGHQFPNYSSELNVNALLLGDSALYLCASSFLRGTLTDTQYFGPGTRLTVL.

The chain is built from TRBV6-5 and TRBJ2-2, with a weak D call TRBD2 (6 bases). The V end was cut by 4 bases, the J end by 5 bases, with 17 bases between. Germline CDR1 MNHEY, CDR2 SVGAGI. This CDR3 has 16 amino acids. The DNA of the CDR3 is TGTGCCAGCAGTTTGGTGGCGGGATTGGGAACCGGGGAGCTGTTTTTT. Protein: CASSLVAGLGTGELFF.

This chain's CDR3 is CASSIDLQSYEQYF. The CDR3 DNA reads as TGTGCCAGTAGTATAGATCTACAGTCCTACGAGCAGTACTTC. The chain combines TRBV19 with TRBJ2-7, with unresolved D. The CDR3 spans 14 residues. V was clipped by 0 bases and J by 1 base, with 7 bases between them. From germline, CDR1 is LNHDA and CDR2 SQIVND (reference sequence).

The rearrangement joins TRBV30 to TRBJ2-1; 10 bases map to TRBD1. CDR1 is GTSNPN and CDR2 is SVGIG in the germline V gene (reference sequence). The CDR3 extends over 17 amino acids. The trim removed 0 bases at V and 2 bases at J, leaving 7 bases unmatched. CDR3 DNA sequence: TGTGCCTGGAGTGTACGTATGACAGGGGGCCCCTACAATGAGCAGTTCTTC. It codes for CAWSVRMTGGPYNEQFF.

The V gene is TRBV4-1, the J gene TRBJ2-1, with TRBD2 matching 9 bases. V was pared by 6 bases and J by 4 bases, with 4 bases of the junction left unmatched. The CDR3 extends over 14 amino acids. CDR1 is MGHRA and CDR2 is YSYEKL in the germline V gene. The CDR3 loop reads CASRSTSGYNEQFF. As DNA, the CDR3 is TGCGCCAGCAGATCGACTAGCGGATACAATGAGCAGTTCTTC.

The chain joins TRBV19 to TRBJ1-1, with 9 bases matching TRBD1. There are 16 residues in the CDR3. Trimming took 2 bases from V and 3 from J; bases not matched to a gene: 7. Germline loops: CDR1 LNHDA, CDR2 SQIVND (reference sequence). Written as DNA, the CDR3 is TGTGCCAGTAGTATAAGACAGGGGGGCCTCGACACTGAAGCTTTCTTT. This gives the protein CASSIRQGGLDTEAFF.